These T cell receptor beta chains were read from a single sample in a study of early T cells in non-severe SARS-CoV-2 infection. TCRdb used MiXCR to reprocess the 5' RACE reads, holding one entry per CDR3 protein. There are approximately 66,000 distinct CDR3 sequences in the sample; about 13% occur only once, and 4.5% to 5.5% lies in the top ten. The sample taken for sequencing was whole blood. The source of these receptors is an adult who was a healthcare worker with PCR-confirmed SARS-CoV-2 infection or an uninfected control (not recorded which). CDR3s include the opening cysteine and the closing phenylalanine or tryptophan. Fields, in order: CDR3 protein, CDR3 DNA, D gene, J gene, clone size, V gene. D genes are given only for firm matches. Only part of the rows carry a size: once, few, many, or a class if the clone is expanded.

CSAPPASGDGDTQYF TGCAGTGCTCCCCCGGCCAGCGGGGATGGAGATACGCAGTATTTT TRBD2 TRBJ2-3 many TRBV20-1
CGGSAQGGTDTQYF TGTGGAGGCTCGGCTCAGGGGGGGACAGATACGCAGTATTTT NA TRBJ2-3 few TRBV2
CASSLAGGRNQPQHF TGCGCCAGCAGCTTGGCAGGGGGCCGCAATCAGCCCCAGCATTTT TRBD1 TRBJ1-5 NA TRBV5-1
CASSSDRGWDTEAFF TGTGCCAGCAGTTCGGACAGGGGTTGGGACACTGAAGCTTTCTTT TRBD1 TRBJ1-1 many TRBV6-5
CASGETMGEQFF TGTGCCAGCGGGGAAACAATGGGGGAGCAGTTCTTC NA TRBJ2-1 many TRBV7-3
CASSHWQGLANEKLFF TGTGCCAGCAGCCACTGGCAGGGGCTAGCTAATGAAAAACTGTTTTTT NA TRBJ1-4 NA TRBV28
CASSLREGYEQYF TGCGCCAGCAGCCTCAGGGAGGGCTACGAGCAGTACTTC TRBD2 TRBJ2-7 many TRBV4-1
CASSYWGTPRTDTQYF TGTGCCAGCAGTTACTGGGGGACACCACGCACAGATACGCAGTATTTT NA TRBJ2-3 many TRBV6-2/TRBV6-3
CSGETGTDTQYF TGCAGTGGAGAGACAGGGACAGATACGCAGTATTTT TRBD1 TRBJ2-3 NA TRBV20-1
CASSQVWGGLETQYF TGCGCCAGCAGCCAAGTTTGGGGGGGCCTAGAGACCCAGTACTTC NA TRBJ2-5 many TRBV4-1
CAISRDVGTDTQYF TGTGCCATCAGTCGGGACGTAGGGACAGATACGCAGTATTTT NA TRBJ2-3 many TRBV10-3
CASSPRQGPTSGEQYF TGTGCCAGCAGCCCCCGACAGGGACCGACGTCGGGGGAGCAGTACTTC TRBD1 TRBJ2-7 few TRBV9
CSVAQNYGYTF TGCAGCGTTGCCCAGAACTATGGCTACACCTTC NA TRBJ1-2 few TRBV29-1
CASSVEPGGSAGELFF TGTGCCAGCAGCGTAGAACCGGGAGGGTCCGCCGGGGAGCTGTTTTTT TRBD2 TRBJ2-2 many TRBV9
CASSLRLQGSNEQFF TGTGCCAGCAGTTTACGGTTACAGGGGTCGAATGAGCAGTTCTTC TRBD1 TRBJ2-1 NA TRBV27
CASSLDFVGTQYF TGTGCCAGCAGTTTAGACTTCGTCGGGACCCAGTACTTC NA TRBJ2-5 many TRBV12-3/TRBV12-4
CASSSRQGNYEQYF TGTGCCAGCAGTTCTCGACAGGGAAACTACGAGCAGTACTTC TRBD1 TRBJ2-7 NA TRBV6-5
CASSQVTLSTDTQYF TGTGCCAGCAGCCAGGTGACTCTTAGCACAGATACGCAGTATTTT NA TRBJ2-3 NA TRBV14
CASSSLALDNSPLHF TGTGCCAGCAGTTCCTTGGCGCTAGACAATTCACCCCTCCACTTT NA TRBJ1-6 NA TRBV27
CASSGGGSGNGQFF TGTGCCAGCAGCGGAGGGGGGAGCGGGAACGGGCAGTTCTTC NA TRBJ2-1 NA TRBV7-2
CASSFFEGGYTF TGTGCCAGCAGCTTTTTTGAGGGAGGCTACACCTTC NA TRBJ1-2 few TRBV5-4
CASSRQGAYEQYF TGTGCCAGCAGTCGACAGGGGGCCTACGAGCAGTACTTC TRBD1 TRBJ2-7 NA TRBV27
CSVDARDRGFGEQFF TGCAGCGTTGATGCACGGGACAGGGGGTTTGGTGAGCAGTTCTTC TRBD1 TRBJ2-1 many TRBV29-1
CASSQVPSHSNQPQHF TGCGCCAGCAGCCAAGTCCCCTCACATAGCAATCAGCCCCAGCATTTT NA TRBJ1-5 NA TRBV4-1
CASSYLSGPANEQFF TGTGCCAGCAGTTACCTTTCAGGCCCGGCCAATGAGCAGTTCTTC NA TRBJ2-1 few TRBV6-2/TRBV6-3
CASSFRMKETQYF TGTGCCAGCAGCTTCCGTATGAAAGAGACCCAGTACTTC NA TRBJ2-5 few TRBV7-2